This TCR beta chain comes out of a study of spatial heterogeneity in lung cancer. Documented time point: sample taken at primary tumor resection. From tumor, nontumor lung or frozen PBMC, whole RNA was taken unsorted for sequencing. Untreated early-stage non-small cell lung cancer patients, over 55 in total, were the donors. The germline V gene encodes CDR1 MNHEY and CDR2 SVGEGT. The length of the CDR3 is 13 residues. V was pared by 0 bases and J by 8 bases, with 7 bases between. TCRdb passed the 5' RACE reads through MiXCR, listing each CDR3 protein once. The profile shows roughly 79,000 distinct CDR3 sequences, around 12% of them singletons.

This specimen was PBMCs, taken at surgery. The rearrangement joins TRBV6-2 or TRBV6-3 to TRBJ2-2; D is unresolved. This TCR derives from a male donor with early-stage non-small cell lung cancer. The CDR3 is CASSYSDPGELFF. CDR3 nucleotide sequence: TGTGCCAGCAGTTACTCGGACCCAGGGGAGCTGTTTTTT.